The 27 T cell receptor beta chains given below trace back to one sample, sequenced in a study of T cells in women clearing cervical HPV infection. Clones were sequenced by immunoSEQ multiplex PCR, and TCRdb holds only the in-frame ones, with some missing. The sample data list 45,000 to 50,000 clones. Sequenced: blood buffy coat. These receptor sequences come from a woman aged 18 to 69 with a cervical HPV16 infection that either progressed to CIN3+ or cleared (not recorded which).

Concerning this clone: The CDR3 end lies 3 residues beyond the end of the read and is filled in from the germline J gene. The chain combines TRBV20-1 with TRBJ2-5; possibly TRBD1 for D (7 bases). Germline CDR1 DFQATT, CDR2 SNEGSKA (reference sequence). V was trimmed by 3 bases and J by 2 bases, leaving 16 bases between them. This CDR3 contains 15 residues. CDR3 DNA, as far as it was read: TGCAGTGCTAGCCCCATGACAGGGAGGCAAGAGACC. This sequence encodes CSASPMTGRQET. Given in full, the CDR3 is CSASPMTGRQETQYF.

Regarding this clone: The CDR3 extends 3 residues past the end of the read, so its final part is completed from the germline J gene. The V gene is TRBV5-5, the J gene TRBJ2-2; 11 positions agree with TRBD1. Germline trimming cut 3 bases from V and 6 bases from J; bases unmatched to any gene: 1. Germline assignment: CDR1 SGHKS and CDR2 YYEKEE (reference sequence). CDR3 length equals 14 residues. The covered CDR3 bases are TGTGCCAGCAGCTCGGGACAGGGGGCCGGGGAG. Encoded protein: CASSSGQGAGE. The full CDR3 protein is CASSSGQGAGELFF.

A remark on this clone: The read stops 3 residues short of the end of the CDR3; the missing end is completed from the germline J gene. This chain links TRBV11-3 with TRBJ2-3, with a weak D call TRBD2 (6 bases). The CDR3 sequence is 15 residues long. V was shortened by 5 bases and J by 1 base, with 13 bases between the two germline ends. Germline lookup yields CDR1 SGHNT and CDR2 YENEEA. The CDR3 bases that were read are TGTGCCAGCAGCGAACGGCGGGGCGGCACAGATACG. Protein: CASSERRGGTDT. From start to end, the CDR3 is CASSERRGGTDTQYF.

CDR3 in amino acids: CASSEGWGRDYGYTF. CDR3 DNA, as far as it was read: TGTGCCAGCAGTGAAGGCTGGGGGCGGGACTATGGC. The chain combines TRBV6-1 with TRBJ1-2; D possibly corresponds to TRBD1 (6 bases). The CDR3 goes on 3 residues after the read ends, and that part is filled in from the germline J gene. Trimming cost V 1 base and J 3 bases, with 12 bases left between them. Per the germline V gene, CDR1 is MNHNS and CDR2 is SASEGT. This CDR3 is 15 amino acids long.

About this clone itself: Read data end 3 residues before the CDR3 end; the end is taken from the germline J gene. The chain has TRBV7-2 and TRBJ2-5, with D perhaps matching TRBD2 (6 bases). The CDR3 spans 14 residues. With 3 bases removed from V and 5 bases from J, the gap between germline ends came to 13 bases. The germline gives CDR1 SGHTA, CDR2 FQGNSA. CDR3 sequence reads: CASSFRLGGETQYF. The part of the CDR3 DNA that was read is TGTGCCAGCAGCTTCCGACTAGGAGGCGAGACC.

As for this clone: The read ends 3 residues early relative to the CDR3; the germline J gene fills the gap. The chain is built from TRBV20-1 and TRBJ2-4; D not resolved. Trimming left V 6 bases short and J 0 bases short, with 3 bases between. Germline assignment: CDR1 DFQATT and CDR2 SNEGSKA (reference sequence). The CDR3 is made up of 11 amino acids. This CDR3 reads CSAGAKNIQYF. The CDR3 DNA, read in part, is TGCAGTGCAGGAGCCAAAAACATT.

On this clone: Coverage ceases 3 residues before the CDR3 finishes, and the germline J gene fills in the end. The same CDR3 also results from other DNA sequences found in this sample. The chain is built from TRBV7-6 and TRBJ1-3, with D perhaps matching TRBD1 (5 bases). The CDR3 totals 15 residues. V shed 5 bases and J shed 0 bases, with 11 bases lying between them. The germline V gene encodes CDR1 SGHVS and CDR2 FNYEAQ. CDR3 protein: CASSPRQSSGNTIYF. The DNA read from the CDR3 is TGTGCCAGCAGCCCCAGACAGAGCTCTGGAAACACC.

On this clone itself: The observed sequence ends 3 residues before the CDR3 terminus, with the missing tail filled in from the germline J gene. This chain links TRBV7-2 with TRBJ2-7; maybe TRBD1 (5 bases). The length of the CDR3 is 12 residues. CDR1 and CDR2 (germline): SGHTA, FQGNSA. V dropped 5 bases and J dropped 6 bases, with 11 bases sitting between them. CDR3 residues: CASSPTAIEQYF. The sequenced CDR3 bases are TGTGCCAGCAGCCCGACAGCTATCGAG.

A note on this clone: The read ends 3 residues early relative to the CDR3; the germline J gene fills the gap. The chain couples TRBV6-7 to TRBJ2-2; the D is unclear. TRBV6-7 is identified as an open reading frame with a role that is uncertain. The CDR3 covers 19 residues. The CDR3 sequence: CASSYLSLTPRSYNSPLFF. Incomplete CDR3 DNA: TGTGCCAGCAGTTACTTATCCCTGACACCCCGCTCCTATAATTCACCG.

On this clone: The read terminates 3 residues before the CDR3 end, so the remaining end is supplied by the germline J gene. This sequence joins TRBV20-1 and TRBJ1-1, with D possibly matching TRBD1 (5 bases). V was trimmed by 0 bases and J by 3 bases, leaving 11 bases between them. Germline-derived CDR1 and CDR2 are DFQATT and SNEGSKA (reference sequence). This CDR3 has 14 residues. Partial CDR3 DNA: TGCAGTGCTAGAGATACGGGGGTAGACACTGAA. Translated: CSARDTGVDTE. The whole CDR3 is CSARDTGVDTEAFF.

About this clone: The observed sequence ends 3 residues before the CDR3 terminus, with the missing tail filled in from the germline J gene. This chain connects TRBV5-1 to TRBJ2-7, with D unclear. The CDR3 loop spans 15 amino acids. Germline V gives CDR1 SGHRS, CDR2 YFSETQ. The V gene lost 4 bases and the J gene lost 4 bases, with 18 bases spanning the gap. The CDR3 region is CASSLDWPASYEQYF. The DNA read from the CDR3 is TGCGCCAGCAGCCTGGATTGGCCAGCGTCATACGAG.

Turning to this clone: The sequence runs out 3 residues before the end of the CDR3; the remainder is reconstructed from the germline J gene. This chain uses TRBV20-1 with TRBJ2-3; 9 bases line up with TRBD1. With 2 bases clipped from V and 2 bases from J, the junction kept 5 bases outside the gene matches. Germline CDR1 is DFQATT and CDR2 is SNEGSKA (reference sequence). The CDR3 contains 15 residues. Partial CDR3 DNA: TGCAGTGCTAGAACCGGGACAGGGAACACAGATACG. It encodes CSARTGTGNTDT. The entire CDR3 reads CSARTGTGNTDTQYF.

CDR3 sequence: CASSSRGETQYF. CDR3 DNA (partial): TGTGCCAGCAGCTCCAGGGGAGAGACG. The genes are TRBV7-6 and TRBJ2-3; D is possibly TRBD1 (6 bases). Coverage ceases 3 residues before the CDR3 finishes, and the germline J gene fills in the end. CDR1 and CDR2 (germline): SGHVS, FNYEAQ. The CDR3 contains 12 residues.

In the case of this clone: The DNA ends 3 residues before the CDR3 does, and the rest of the CDR3 is filled in from the germline J gene. V gene TRBV7-9 combines with J gene TRBJ2-7, with TRBD1 as a possible D gene (5 bases). The CDR3 has 13 residues. Trimming stripped 5 bases from V and 2 bases from J, with 10 bases between. Germline V CDR1 and CDR2: SEHNR, FQNEAQ (reference sequence). CDR3 region: CASSPQAAYEQYF. The sequenced CDR3 bases are TGTGCCAGCAGCCCACAGGCCGCCTACGAG.

Regarding this clone: The read ends 3 residues before the CDR3 terminus; that terminus is restored from the germline J gene. The chain carries TRBV2 and TRBJ1-2; D unresolved. Germline V gives CDR1 SNHLY, CDR2 FYNNEI. Trimming took off 7 bases at V and 0 bases at J, with 6 bases between the two ends. CDR3 length: 12 amino acids. The CDR3 region is CASNPANYGYTF. The CDR3 bases that were read are TGTGCCAGCAATCCAGCTAACTATGGC.

About this clone: The read finishes 3 residues shy of the CDR3 end, and the germline J gene is used to complete it. J is TRBJ1-1 and V is TRBV7-9; D gene ambiguous. The length of the CDR3 is 13 residues. Germline loops: CDR1 SEHNR, CDR2 FQNEAQ (reference sequence). CDR3 in amino acids: CASSLEQKNLAFF. Partial CDR3 DNA: TGTGCCAGCAGCTTGGAACAGAAAAATTTA.

As to this clone: Read data end 3 residues before the CDR3 end; the end is taken from the germline J gene. The chain uses TRBV20-1 and TRBJ1-1; D call uncertain. V was trimmed by 7 bases and J by 2 bases, leaving 14 bases between them. This CDR3 comprises 13 residues. Germline V gene lookup returns CDR1 DFQATT and CDR2 SNEGSKA (reference sequence). The DNA read from the CDR3 is TGCAGTGGGGCCGCAGGTCTAAACACTGAA. Amino acid sequence: CSGAAGLNTE. The entire CDR3 is CSGAAGLNTEAFF.

Concerning this clone itself: From the germline J gene comes the end of the CDR3, since the read stops 3 residues before it. This chain links TRBV7-9 with TRBJ1-6; D possibly corresponds to TRBD1 (5 bases). The V gene lost 7 bases and the J gene lost 10 bases, with 17 bases spanning the gap. This CDR3 region has 14 residues. Germline values: CDR1 SEHNR, CDR2 FQNEAQ (reference sequence). The CDR3 reads CASTHEGFWSPLHF. The CDR3 bases that were read are TGTGCCAGCACTCACGAGGGGTTTTGGTCACCC.

Details on this clone: The read gets to within 3 residues of the CDR3 end, and the germline J gene fills in the rest. The chain links TRBV2 to TRBJ2-3; D remains ambiguous. V was pared by 2 bases and J by 4 bases, with 13 bases between. The CDR3 length is 15 residues. The germline V gene encodes CDR1 SNHLY and CDR2 FYNNEI. Incomplete CDR3 DNA: TGTGCCAGCAGTGAAAGACAAAGTTTGTCAGATACG. Amino acid sequence: CASSERQSLSDT. The full CDR3 is CASSERQSLSDTQYF.

This chain's CDR3 is CASSLVGSGSHEQYF. CDR3 DNA (partial): TGTGCCAGCAGTTTAGTAGGCTCAGGGTCCCACGAG. The chain combines TRBV28 with TRBJ2-7; D perhaps matches TRBD1 (5 bases). The read gets to within 3 residues of the CDR3 end, and the germline J gene fills in the rest. Germline CDR1 is MDHEN and CDR2 is SYDVKM. The V gene lost 2 bases and the J gene lost 5 bases, with 16 bases spanning the gap. This CDR3 has 15 amino acids.

With regard to this clone: Read data end 3 residues before the CDR3 end; the end is taken from the germline J gene. J is TRBJ1-2 and V is TRBV7-2; weak D call: TRBD1 (6 bases). This CDR3 contains 14 residues. V was shortened by 1 base and J by 4 bases, with 10 bases between the two germline ends. The germline CDR1 and CDR2 sequences are SGHTA and FQGNSA. The part of the CDR3 DNA that was read is TGTGCCAGCAGCTTAGACTCAGGGGTCTATGGC. It encodes CASSLDSGVYG. The complete CDR3 reads CASSLDSGVYGYTF. The variable domain in full, completed from reference TRBV7-2 and TRBJ1-2, reads GAGVSQSPSNKVTEKGKDVELRCDPISGHTALYWYRQSLGQGLEFLIYFQGNSAPDKSGLPSDRFSAERTGGSVSTLTIQRTQQEDSAVYLCASSLDSGVYGYTFGSGTRLTVV.

On this clone itself: The read ends 3 residues shy of where the CDR3 ends; the end is completed using the germline J gene. The chain employs TRBV19 and TRBJ1-2; 7 bases fit TRBD1. The CDR3 is 16 amino acids. Germline V CDR1 and CDR2: LNHDA, SQIVND (reference sequence). V dropped 4 bases and J dropped 4; count of bases not matched to a gene: 12. CDR3 bases read: TGTGCCAGTAGTACCCTGACAGGGAGGGTTACCTATGGC. It encodes CASSTLTGRVTYG. The entire CDR3 protein reads CASSTLTGRVTYGYTF. Full variable domain (rest looked up from reference TRBV19 and TRBJ1-2): DGGITQSPKYLFRKEGQNVTLSCEQNLNHDAMYWYRQDPGQGLRLIYYSQIVNDFQKGDIAEGYSVSREKKESFPLTVTSAQKNPTAFYLCASSTLTGRVTYGYTFGSGTRLTVV.

Turning to this clone: The CDR3 end lies 3 residues beyond the end of the read and is filled in from the germline J gene. The chain employs TRBV6-1 and TRBJ2-1, with 8 positions matching TRBD2. Germline-derived CDR1 and CDR2 are MNHNS and SASEGT. The J segment lost 6 bases and the V segment lost 1 base, leaving 14 bases of the junction unmatched. The length of the CDR3 is 18 residues. The sequenced CDR3 bases are TGTGCCAGCAGTGAAGGCGGCATTGGGACGGGACTAGGCAATGAG. It codes for CASSEGGIGTGLGNE. The whole CDR3 sequence is CASSEGGIGTGLGNEQFF.

Worth noting for this clone: The CDR3 end falls 3 residues outside the read, so it is completed with the germline J gene. V is TRBV19 and J is TRBJ2-1; D not resolved. Trimming removed 5 bases from V and 0 bases from J, with 8 bases in between. The CDR3 is made up of 14 amino acids. Germline V gene sequence: CDR1 LNHDA, CDR2 SQIVND (reference sequence). Here the CDR3 reads CASSYGGSYNEQFF. The part of the CDR3 DNA that was read is TGTGCCAGTAGTTACGGCGGCTCCTACAATGAG.

Of note for this clone: Read sequence stops 3 residues before the CDR3 end, and the germline J gene provides the missing end. This chain links TRBV7-8 with TRBJ1-4; 12 nucleotides line up with TRBD1. The CDR3 contains 15 residues. CDR1 and CDR2 from the germline V gene are SGHVS and FQNEAQ. Trimming took 5 bases from V and 8 from J; bases not matched to a gene: 6. The CDR3 DNA, read in part, is TGTGCCAGCAGCCCGGGACAGGGGGCGAGGGAAAAA. Its translation is CASSPGQGAREK. The entire CDR3 protein reads CASSPGQGAREKLFF.

As to this clone: Coverage ceases 3 residues before the CDR3 finishes, and the germline J gene fills in the end. This chain uses TRBV5-6 with TRBJ1-2; TRBD1 is a possible D gene (5 bases). V was clipped by 4 bases and J by 7 bases, with 17 bases between them. CDR3 length: 14 residues. Germline V gene lookup returns CDR1 SGHDT and CDR2 YYEEEE. The part of the CDR3 DNA that was read is TGTGCCAGCAGCCTCTGGGGGGGGTTGGTTGGC. The encoded protein is CASSLWGGLVG. In full, the CDR3 is CASSLWGGLVGYTF.

On this clone itself: The read terminates 3 residues ahead of where the CDR3 ends, so the germline J gene completes it. V gene TRBV7-3 combines with J gene TRBJ2-3, with 9 bases identical to TRBD2. This CDR3 is 15 amino acids long. Germline V gene lookup returns CDR1 SGHTA and CDR2 FQGTGA. The CDR3 loop is CASSSGTSWQETQYF. The sequenced CDR3 bases are TGTGCCAGCAGCTCAGGGACTAGCTGGCAAGAGACG.